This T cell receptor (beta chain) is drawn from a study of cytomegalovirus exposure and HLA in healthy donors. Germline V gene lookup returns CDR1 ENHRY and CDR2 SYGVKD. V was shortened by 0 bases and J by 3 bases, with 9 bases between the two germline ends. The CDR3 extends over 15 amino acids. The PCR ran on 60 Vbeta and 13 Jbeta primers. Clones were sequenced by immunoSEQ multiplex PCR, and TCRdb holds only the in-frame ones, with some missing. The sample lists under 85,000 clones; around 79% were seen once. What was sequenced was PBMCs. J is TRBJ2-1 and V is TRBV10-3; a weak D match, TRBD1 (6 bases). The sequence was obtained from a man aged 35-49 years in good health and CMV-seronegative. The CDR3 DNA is TGTGCCATCAGTGAGTCGGGGGCTAGCTACAATGAGCAGTTCTTC. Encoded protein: CAISESGASYNEQFF.